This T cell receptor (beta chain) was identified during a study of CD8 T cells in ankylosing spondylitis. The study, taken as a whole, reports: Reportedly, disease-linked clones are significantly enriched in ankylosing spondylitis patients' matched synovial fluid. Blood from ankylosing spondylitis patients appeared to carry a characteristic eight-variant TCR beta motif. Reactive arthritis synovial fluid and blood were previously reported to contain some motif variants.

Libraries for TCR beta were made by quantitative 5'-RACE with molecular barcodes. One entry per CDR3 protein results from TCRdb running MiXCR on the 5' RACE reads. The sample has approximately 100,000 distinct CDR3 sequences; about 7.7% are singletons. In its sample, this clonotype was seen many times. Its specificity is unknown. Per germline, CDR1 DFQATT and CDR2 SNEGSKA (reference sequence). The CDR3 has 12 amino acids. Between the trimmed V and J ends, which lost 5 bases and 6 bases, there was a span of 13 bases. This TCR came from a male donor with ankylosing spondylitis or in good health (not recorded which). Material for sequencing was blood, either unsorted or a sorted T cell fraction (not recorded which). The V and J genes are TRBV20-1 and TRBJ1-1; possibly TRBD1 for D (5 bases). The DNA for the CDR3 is TGCAGTGCTCTGGGGGGGGTCGCTGAAGCTTTCTTT. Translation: CSALGGVAEAFF.